The text below deals with one T cell receptor (beta chain). The data derive from a study of blood T cell repertoires in COVID-19. Study overall: T cells, B-cell-depleted T cells, or PBMCs provided the cDNA or gDNA that served as material.

CDR1 and CDR2 from the germline V gene are MNHEY and SVGAGI. CDR3 size: 14 residues. V was shortened by 6 bases and J by 4 bases, with 15 bases between the two germline ends. Study processing details: The assay estimated nucleated cells by amplifying reference gene primers. Generated by immunoSEQ multiplex PCR, the TCRdb table keeps only in-frame clones and is missing some. V and J calls and clone size are given by that table; D and trimming were obtained from the DNA. The sample has approximately 240,000 clones; roughly 80% are singletons. The clonotype was recovered from a woman in her sixties or seventies with acute or convalescent COVID-19. V is TRBV6-5 and J is TRBJ1-2; maybe TRBD1 (6 bases). The specimen was peripheral blood. CDR3 sequence reads: CASSLQGDAYGYTF. The CDR3 DNA reads TGTGCCAGCAGCCTACAGGGAGACGCCTATGGCTACACCTTC.